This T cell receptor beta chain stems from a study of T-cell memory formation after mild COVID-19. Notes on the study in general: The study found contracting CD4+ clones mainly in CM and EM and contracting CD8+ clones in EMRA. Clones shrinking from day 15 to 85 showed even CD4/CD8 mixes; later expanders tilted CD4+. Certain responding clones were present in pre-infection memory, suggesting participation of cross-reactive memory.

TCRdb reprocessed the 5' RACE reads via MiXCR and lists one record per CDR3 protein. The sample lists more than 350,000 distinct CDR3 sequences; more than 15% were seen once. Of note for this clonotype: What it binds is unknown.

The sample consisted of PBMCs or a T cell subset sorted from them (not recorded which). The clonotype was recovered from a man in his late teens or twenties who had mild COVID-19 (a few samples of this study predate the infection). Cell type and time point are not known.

CDR3 loop: CASSLAWQETQYF. The DNA of the CDR3 is TGCGCCAGCAGCTTGGCCTGGCAAGAGACCCAGTACTTC. V usage is TRBV5-1 and J usage is TRBJ2-5; no clear D. The V end lost 0 bases, the J end lost 2 bases, and 5 bases lay between the germline ends. The CDR3 loop spans 13 amino acids. CDR1 and CDR2 from the germline V gene are SGHRS and YFSETQ.